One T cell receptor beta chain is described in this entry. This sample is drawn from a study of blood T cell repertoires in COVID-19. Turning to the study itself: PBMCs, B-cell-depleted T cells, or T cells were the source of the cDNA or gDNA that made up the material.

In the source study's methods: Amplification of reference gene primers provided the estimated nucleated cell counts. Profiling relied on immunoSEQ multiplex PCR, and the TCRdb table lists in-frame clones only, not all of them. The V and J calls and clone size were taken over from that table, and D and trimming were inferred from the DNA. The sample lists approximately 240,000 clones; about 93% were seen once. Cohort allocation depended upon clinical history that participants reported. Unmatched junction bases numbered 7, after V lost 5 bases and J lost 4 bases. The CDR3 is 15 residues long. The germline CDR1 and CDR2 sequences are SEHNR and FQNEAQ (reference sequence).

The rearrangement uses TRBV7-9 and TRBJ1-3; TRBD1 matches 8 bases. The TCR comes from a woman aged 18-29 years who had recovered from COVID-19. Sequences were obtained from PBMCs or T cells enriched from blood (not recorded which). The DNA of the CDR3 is TGTGCCAGCAGCCAGACAGGGGCGCTCGGAAACACCATATATTTT. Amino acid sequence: CASSQTGALGNTIYF. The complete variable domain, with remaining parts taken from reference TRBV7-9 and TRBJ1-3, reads DTGVSQNPRHKITKRGQNVTFRCDPISEHNRLYWYRQTLGQGPEFLTYFQNEAQLEKSRLLSDRFSAERPKGSFSTLEIQRTEQGDSAMYLCASSQTGALGNTIYFGEGSWLTVV.